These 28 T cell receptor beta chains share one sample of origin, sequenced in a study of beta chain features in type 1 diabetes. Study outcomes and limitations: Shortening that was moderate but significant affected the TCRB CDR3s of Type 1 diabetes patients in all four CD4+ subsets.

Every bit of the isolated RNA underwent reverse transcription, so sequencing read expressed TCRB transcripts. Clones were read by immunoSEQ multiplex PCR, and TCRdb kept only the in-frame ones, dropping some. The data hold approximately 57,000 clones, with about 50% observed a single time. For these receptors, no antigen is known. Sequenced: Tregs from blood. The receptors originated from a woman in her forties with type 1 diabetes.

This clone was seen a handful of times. In DNA, the CDR3 is TGTGCCTGGAGTGTACTTAATCAGCCCCAGCATTTT. Its protein is CAWSVLNQPQHF. The J gene is TRBJ1-5, the V gene TRBV30; no firm D call. CDR3 length: 12 amino acids. Germline lookup yields CDR1 GTSNPN and CDR2 SVGIG (reference sequence). Trimming took off 0 bases at V and 4 bases at J, with 4 bases between the two ends.

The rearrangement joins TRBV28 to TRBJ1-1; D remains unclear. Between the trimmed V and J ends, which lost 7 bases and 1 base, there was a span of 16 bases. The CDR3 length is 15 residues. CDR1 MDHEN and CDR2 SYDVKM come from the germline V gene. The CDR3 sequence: CASTPSERPNTEAFF. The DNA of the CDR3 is TGTGCCAGCACCCCCTCGGAGCGGCCGAACACTGAAGCTTTCTTT.

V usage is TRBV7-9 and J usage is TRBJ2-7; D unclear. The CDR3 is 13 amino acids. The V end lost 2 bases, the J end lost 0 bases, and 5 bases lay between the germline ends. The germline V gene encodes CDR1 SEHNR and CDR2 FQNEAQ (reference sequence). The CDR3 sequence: CASSLFISYEQYF. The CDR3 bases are TGTGCCAGCAGCTTATTTATCTCCTACGAGCAGTACTTC.

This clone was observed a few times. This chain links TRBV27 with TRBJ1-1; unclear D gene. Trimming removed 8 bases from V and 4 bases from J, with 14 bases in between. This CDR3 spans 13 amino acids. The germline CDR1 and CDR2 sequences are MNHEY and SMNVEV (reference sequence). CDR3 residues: CASWRVKVTEAFF. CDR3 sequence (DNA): TGTGCCAGCTGGAGGGTCAAGGTCACTGAAGCTTTCTTT.

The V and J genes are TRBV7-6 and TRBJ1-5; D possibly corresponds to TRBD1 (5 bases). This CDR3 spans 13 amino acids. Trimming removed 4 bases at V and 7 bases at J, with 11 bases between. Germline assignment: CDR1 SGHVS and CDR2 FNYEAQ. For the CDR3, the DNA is TGTGCCAGCAGCTCCGGGGGTCTCCAGCCCCAGCATTTT. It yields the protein CASSSGGLQPQHF.

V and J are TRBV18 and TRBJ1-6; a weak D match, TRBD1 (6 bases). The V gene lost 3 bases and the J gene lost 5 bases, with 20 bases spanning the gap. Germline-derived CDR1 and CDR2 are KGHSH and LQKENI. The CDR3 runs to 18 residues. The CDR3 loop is CASSPASRGAVNNSPLHF. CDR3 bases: TGTGCCAGCTCACCCGCCTCCCGGGGGGCGGTCAATAATTCACCCCTCCACTTT.

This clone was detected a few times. CDR3 sequence (DNA): TGCGCCAGCAGCTGGACAGGGATGGGACCCCGCGAGCAGTACTTC. Its translation: CASSWTGMGPREQYF. The chain carries TRBV5-1 and TRBJ2-7; TRBD1 agrees at 8 bases. The CDR3 contains 15 residues. Germline V gene lookup returns CDR1 SGHRS and CDR2 YFSETQ. V was clipped by 3 bases and J by 6 bases; unmatched bases: 11.

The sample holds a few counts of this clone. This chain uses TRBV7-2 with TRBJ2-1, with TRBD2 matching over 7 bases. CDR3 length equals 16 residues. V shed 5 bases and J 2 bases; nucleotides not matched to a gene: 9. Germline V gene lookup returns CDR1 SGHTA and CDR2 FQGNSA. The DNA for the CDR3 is TGTGCCAGCAGCCCCCCCCCGGGACTACCCTACAATGAGCAGTTCTTC. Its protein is CASSPPPGLPYNEQFF.

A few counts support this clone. The CDR3 region is CASSLRFGSPSTGELFF. CDR3 nucleotides: TGTGCCAGCAGCTTAAGGTTTGGGAGTCCGAGCACCGGGGAGCTGTTTTTT. The V gene is TRBV11-2, the J gene TRBJ2-2, with a tentative D call TRBD2 (5 bases). The CDR3 has 17 residues. Deletions cut 2 bases from V and 4 bases from J, with 17 bases between. CDR1 and CDR2 from the germline V gene are SGHAT and FQNNGV.

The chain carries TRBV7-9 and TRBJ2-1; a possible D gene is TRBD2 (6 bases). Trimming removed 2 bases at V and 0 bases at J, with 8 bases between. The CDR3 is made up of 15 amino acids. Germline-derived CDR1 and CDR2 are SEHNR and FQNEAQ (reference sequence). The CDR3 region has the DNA TGTGCCAGCAGCTTACGGGGGAGCTCCTACAATGAGCAGTTCTTC. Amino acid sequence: CASSLRGSSYNEQFF.

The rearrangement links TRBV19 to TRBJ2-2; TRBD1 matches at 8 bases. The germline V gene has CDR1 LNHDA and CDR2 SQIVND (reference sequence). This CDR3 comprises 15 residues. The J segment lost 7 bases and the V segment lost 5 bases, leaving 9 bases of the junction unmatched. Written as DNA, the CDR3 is TGTGCCAGTAGTGCCCGGACAGGGTTTGGCGGGGAGCTGTTTTTT. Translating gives CASSARTGFGGELFF.

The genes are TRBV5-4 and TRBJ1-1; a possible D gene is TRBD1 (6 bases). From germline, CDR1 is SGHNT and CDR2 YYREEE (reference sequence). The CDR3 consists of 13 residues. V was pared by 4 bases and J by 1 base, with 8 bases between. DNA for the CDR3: TGTGCCAGCAGCACGGGACAGAACACTGAAGCTTTCTTT. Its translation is CASSTGQNTEAFF. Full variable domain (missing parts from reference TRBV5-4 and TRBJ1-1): ETGVTQSPTHLIKTRGQQVTLRCSSQSGHNTVSWYQQALGQGPQFIFQYYREEENGRGNFPPRFSGLQFPNYSSELNVNALELDDSALYLCASSTGQNTEAFFGQGTRLTVV.

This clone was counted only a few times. CDR3 region: CASSQESSGNEQFF. In DNA form, the CDR3 reads TGCGCCAGCAGCCAAGAGTCTAGCGGGAATGAGCAGTTCTTC. The rearrangement joins TRBV4-3 to TRBJ2-1; 8 positions match TRBD2. Looked up from germline, CDR1 is LGHNA and CDR2 is YSLEER. V lost 0 bases and J lost 7; bases outside the gene matches: 2. The CDR3 consists of 14 residues.

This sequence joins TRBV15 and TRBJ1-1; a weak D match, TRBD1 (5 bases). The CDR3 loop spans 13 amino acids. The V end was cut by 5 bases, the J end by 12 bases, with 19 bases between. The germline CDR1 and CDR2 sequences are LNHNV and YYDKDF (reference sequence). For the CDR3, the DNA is TGTGCCACCAGCGCTCCTTCCAGGGTGCAAACTTTCTTT. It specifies CATSAPSRVQTFF. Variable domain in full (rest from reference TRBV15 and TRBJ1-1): DAMVIQNPRYQVTQFGKPVTLSCSQTLNHNVMYWYQQKSSQAPKLLFHYYDKDFNNEADTPDNFQSRRPNTSFCFLDIRSPGLGDTAMYLCATSAPSRVQTFFGQGTRLTVV.

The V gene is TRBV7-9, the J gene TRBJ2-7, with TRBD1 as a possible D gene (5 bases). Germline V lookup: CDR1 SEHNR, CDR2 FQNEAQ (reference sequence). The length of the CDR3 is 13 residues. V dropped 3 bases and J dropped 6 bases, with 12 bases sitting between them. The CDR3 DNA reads TGTGCCAGCAGCTTCACCGACAGTTCCGAGCAGTACTTC. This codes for CASSFTDSSEQYF.

This CDR3 is CASSLPGRVPSEQYF. DNA for the CDR3: TGCGCCAGCAGCTTGCCGGGCAGGGTTCCTAGCGAGCAGTACTTC. The rearrangement uses TRBV5-1 and TRBJ2-5, with a weak D call TRBD1 (5 bases). TRBJ2-7 matches the DNA end more closely, so the J call is doubtful. This CDR3 is built from 15 residues. Looked up from germline, CDR1 is SGHRS and CDR2 is YFSETQ.

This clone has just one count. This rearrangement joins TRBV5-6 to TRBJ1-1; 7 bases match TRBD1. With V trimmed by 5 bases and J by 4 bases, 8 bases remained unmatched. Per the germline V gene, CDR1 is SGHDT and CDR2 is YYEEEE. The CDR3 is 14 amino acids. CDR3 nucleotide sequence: TGTGCCAGCAGATACAGGGGCAAGGGCACTGAAGCTTTCTTT. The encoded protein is CASRYRGKGTEAFF.

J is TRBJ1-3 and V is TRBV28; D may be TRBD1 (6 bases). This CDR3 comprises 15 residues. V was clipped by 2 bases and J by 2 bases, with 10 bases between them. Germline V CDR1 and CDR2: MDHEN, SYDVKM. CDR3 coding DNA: TGTGCCAGCAGTTTACTGGGGGCTACTGGAAACACCATATATTTT. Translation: CASSLLGATGNTIYF.

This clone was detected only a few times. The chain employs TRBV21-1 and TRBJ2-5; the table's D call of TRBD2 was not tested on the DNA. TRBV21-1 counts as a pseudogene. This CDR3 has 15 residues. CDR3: CASSGLAGAHETQYF. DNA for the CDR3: TGTGCCAGCAGCGGACTAGCGGGAGCGCATGAGACCCAGTACTTC.

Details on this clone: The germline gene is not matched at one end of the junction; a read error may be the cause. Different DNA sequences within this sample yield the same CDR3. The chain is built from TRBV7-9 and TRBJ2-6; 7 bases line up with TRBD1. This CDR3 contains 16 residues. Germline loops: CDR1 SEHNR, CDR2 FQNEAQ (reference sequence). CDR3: CASSLGTASGANVLTF. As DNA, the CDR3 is TGCGCCAGCAGCTTGGGGACAGCCTCTGGGGCCAACGTCCTGACTTTC.

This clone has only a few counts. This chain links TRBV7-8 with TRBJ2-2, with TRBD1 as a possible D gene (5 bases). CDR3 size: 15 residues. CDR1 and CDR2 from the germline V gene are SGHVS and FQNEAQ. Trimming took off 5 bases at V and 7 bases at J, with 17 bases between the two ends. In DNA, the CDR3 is TGTGCCAGCAGCACGACGACAGTAATAATCGGGGAGCTGTTTTTT. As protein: CASSTTTVIIGELFF.

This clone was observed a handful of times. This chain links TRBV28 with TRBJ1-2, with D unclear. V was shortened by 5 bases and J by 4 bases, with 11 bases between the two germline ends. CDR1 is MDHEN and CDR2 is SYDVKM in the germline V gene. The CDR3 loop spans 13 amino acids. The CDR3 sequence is CASSKPRGYGYTF. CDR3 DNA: TGTGCCAGCAGTAAGCCACGGGGCTATGGCTACACCTTC.

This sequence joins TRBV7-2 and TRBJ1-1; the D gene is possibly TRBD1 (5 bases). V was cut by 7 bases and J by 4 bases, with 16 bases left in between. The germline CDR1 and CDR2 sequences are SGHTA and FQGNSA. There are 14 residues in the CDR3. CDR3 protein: CASTISWGGTEAFF. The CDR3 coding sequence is TGTGCCAGCACCATCTCGTGGGGGGGCACTGAAGCTTTCTTT.

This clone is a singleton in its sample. CDR3 loop: CASSLVPGHMYNEQFF. The CDR3 DNA follows: TGTGCCAGCAGCTTAGTCCCGGGACACATGTACAATGAGCAGTTCTTC. This chain joins TRBV11-1 and TRBJ2-1, with D possibly TRBD1 on 6 matching bases. Trimming left V 1 base short and J 4 bases short, with 14 bases between. The CDR3 is 16 residues long. CDR1 and CDR2 from the germline V gene are SGHAT and FQDESV (reference sequence).

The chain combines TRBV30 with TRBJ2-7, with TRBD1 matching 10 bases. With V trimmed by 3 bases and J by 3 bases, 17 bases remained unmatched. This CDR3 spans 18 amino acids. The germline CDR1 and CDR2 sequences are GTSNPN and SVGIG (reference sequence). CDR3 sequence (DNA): TGTGCCTGGAGAAAAGGCGGGACAGGGGTTGGGAGTAGCTACGAGCAGTACTTC. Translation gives CAWRKGGTGVGSSYEQYF.

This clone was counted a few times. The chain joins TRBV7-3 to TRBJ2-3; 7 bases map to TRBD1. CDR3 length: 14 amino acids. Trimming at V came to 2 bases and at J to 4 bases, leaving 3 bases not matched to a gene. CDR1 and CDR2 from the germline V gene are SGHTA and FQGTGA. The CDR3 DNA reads TGTGCCAGCAGCTTAGTCACAGGGGCAGATACGCAGTATTTT. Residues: CASSLVTGADTQYF. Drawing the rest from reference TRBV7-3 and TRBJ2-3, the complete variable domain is GAGVSQTPSNKVTEKGKYVELRCDPISGHTALYWYRQSLGQGPEFLIYFQGTGAADDSGLPNDRFFAVRPEGSVSTLKIQRTERGDSAVYLCASSLVTGADTQYFGPGTRLTVL.

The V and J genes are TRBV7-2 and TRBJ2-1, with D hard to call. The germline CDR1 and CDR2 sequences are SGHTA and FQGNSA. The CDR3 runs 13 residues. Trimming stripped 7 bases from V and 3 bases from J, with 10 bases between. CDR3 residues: CASTIIVYNEQFF. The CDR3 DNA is TGTGCCAGCACCATAATAGTCTACAATGAGCAGTTCTTC.

The CDR3 here is CAWSVFNPVASNSPLHF. The DNA of the CDR3 is TGTGCCTGGAGTGTCTTTAATCCGGTAGCTTCTAATTCACCCCTCCACTTT. The V gene is TRBV30, the J gene TRBJ1-6; D unresolved. The germline V gene encodes CDR1 GTSNPN and CDR2 SVGIG (reference sequence). V was pared by 0 bases and J by 6 bases, with 18 bases between. This CDR3 comprises 17 residues. Supplemented by reference TRBV30 and TRBJ1-6, the full variable domain reads SQTIHQWPATLVQPVGSPLSLECTVEGTSNPNLYWYRQAAGRGLQLLFYSVGIGQISSEVPQNLSASRPQDRQFILSSKKLLLSDSGFYLCAWSVFNPVASNSPLHFGNGTRLTVT.